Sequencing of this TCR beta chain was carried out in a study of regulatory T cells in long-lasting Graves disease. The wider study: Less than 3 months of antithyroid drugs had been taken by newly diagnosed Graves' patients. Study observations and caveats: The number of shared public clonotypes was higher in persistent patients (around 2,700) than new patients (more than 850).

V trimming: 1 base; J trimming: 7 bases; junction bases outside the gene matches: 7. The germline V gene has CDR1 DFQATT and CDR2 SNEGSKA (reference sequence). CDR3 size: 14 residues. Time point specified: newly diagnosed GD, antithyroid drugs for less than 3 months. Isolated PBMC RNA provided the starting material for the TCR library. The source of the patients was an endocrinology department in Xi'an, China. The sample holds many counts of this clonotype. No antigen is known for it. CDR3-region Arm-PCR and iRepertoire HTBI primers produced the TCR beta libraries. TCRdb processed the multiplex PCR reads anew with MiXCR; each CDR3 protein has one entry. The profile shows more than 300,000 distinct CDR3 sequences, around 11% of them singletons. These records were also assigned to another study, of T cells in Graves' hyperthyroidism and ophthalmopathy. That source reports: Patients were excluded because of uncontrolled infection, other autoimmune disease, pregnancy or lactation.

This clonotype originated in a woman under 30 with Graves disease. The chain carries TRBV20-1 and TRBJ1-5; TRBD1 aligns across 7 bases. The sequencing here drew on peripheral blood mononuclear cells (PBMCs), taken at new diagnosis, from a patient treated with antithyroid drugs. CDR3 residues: CSARGHTGDQPQHF. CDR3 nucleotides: TGCAGTGCTAGAGGCCATACAGGGGACCAGCCCCAGCATTTT.